These T cell receptor beta chains were read from a single sample in a study of T cell responses to AZD1222 COVID-19 vaccine. Assay: immunoSEQ multiplex PCR; the TCRdb copy retains only in-frame clones and omits some. The sample has around 260,000 clones; approximately 93% are singletons. Here the sequenced sample was peripheral blood, taken on day 0 of AZD1222 vaccination. The source is an adult in good health. The CDR3 runs from the conserved cysteine through the conserved F or W. D genes are given only for firm matches. Some rows mark clone size as missing; the rest say once, few, many or name a class of expanded clone.

>TRBJ1-1|TRBV9|NA|NA
CASSVGGGGHGVTEAFF
TGTGCCAGCAGCGTAGGTGGGGGGGGGCACGGAGTCACTGAAGCTTTCTTT
>TRBJ1-5|TRBV19|NA|NA
CASSIPGANSNQPQHF
TGTGCCAGTAGTATACCCGGGGCCAATAGCAATCAGCCCCAGCATTTT
>TRBJ1-1|TRBV18|once|NA
CASSPLADKNTEAFF
TGTGCCAGCTCACCCCTTGCGGACAAGAACACTGAAGCTTTCTTT
>TRBJ1-2|TRBV9|NA|TRBD1
CASSVEPGGDGYTF
TGTGCCAGCAGCGTAGAACCAGGGGGCGATGGCTACACCTTC
>TRBJ2-1|TRBV6-5|NA|TRBD1
CASRGQGGANEQFF
TGTGCCAGCAGGGGACAGGGGGGAGCAAATGAGCAGTTCTTC
>TRBJ1-1|TRBV6-2/TRBV6-3|NA|TRBD1
CASSYRGLNTEAFF
TGTGCCAGCAGTTACAGGGGGCTGAACACTGAAGCTTTCTTT
>TRBJ2-2|TRBV28|NA|NA
CASSWDINTGELFF
TGTGCCAGCAGTTGGGACATTAACACCGGGGAGCTGTTTTTT
>TRBJ1-1|TRBV6-6|NA|NA
CASRESGQRNTEAFF
TGTGCCAGCAGGGAATCGGGACAACGGAACACTGAAGCTTTCTTT
>TRBJ2-3|TRBV5-4|NA|NA
CASSWRGDTQYF
TGTGCCAGCAGCTGGAGGGGAGATACGCAGTATTTT
>TRBJ1-1|TRBV18|NA|NA
CASSPPDWGNTEAFF
TGTGCCAGCTCACCACCGGACTGGGGGAACACTGAAGCTTTCTTT
>TRBJ2-5|TRBV7-8|NA|NA
CASSREREETQYF
TGTGCCAGCAGCCGGGAAAGGGAAGAGACCCAGTACTTC
>TRBJ1-5|TRBV6-5|NA|NA
CASSNLPGVGQPQHF
TGTGCCAGCAGTAACCTTCCAGGGGTAGGGCAGCCCCAGCATTTT
>TRBJ2-1|TRBV13|NA|TRBD1
CASSPRTGWSYNEQFF
TGTGCCAGCAGCCCCCGGACAGGGTGGTCCTACAATGAGCAGTTCTTC
>TRBJ1-5|TRBV19|NA|NA
CASSIDLEVSGNQPQHF
TGTGCCAGTAGTATAGATTTGGAGGTATCGGGCAATCAGCCCCAGCATTTT
>TRBJ1-4|TRBV2|NA|NA
CASSGTRDEKLFF
TGTGCCAGCTCCGGGACTAGGGATGAAAAACTGTTTTTT
>TRBJ1-6|TRBV5-6|NA|NA
CASSLINSPLHF
TGTGCCAGCAGCTTGATTAATTCACCCCTCCACTTT
>TRBJ2-1|TRBV29-1|NA|NA
CSVEESVGRGSYNEQFF
TGCAGCGTTGAAGAATCGGTTGGCAGGGGAAGCTACAATGAGCAGTTCTTC
>TRBJ1-2|TRBV10-3|NA|TRBD1
CAISSGQGSLYGYTF
TGTGCCATCAGTTCGGGACAGGGTTCTCTCTATGGCTACACCTTC
>TRBJ1-1|TRBV6-1|NA|NA
CASSEGNGRTEAFF
TGTGCCAGCAGTGAAGGAAACGGACGCACTGAAGCTTTCTTT
>TRBJ2-3|TRBV2|NA|NA
CASIAGNPDTQYF
TGTGCCAGCATCGCAGGAAATCCCGATACGCAGTATTTT
>TRBJ2-5|TRBV6-5|NA|TRBD2
CASSLGLVGGETQYF
TGTGCCAGCAGTTTAGGACTAGTGGGAGGGGAGACCCAGTACTTC
>TRBJ1-1|TRBV5-4|NA|NA
CASSLAKAGGTEAFF
TGTGCCAGCAGCTTGGCCAAGGCCGGCGGGACTGAAGCTTTCTTT
>TRBJ1-6|TRBV6-5|NA|NA
CASSYNLGGGSPLHF
TGTGCCAGCAGTTACAATTTGGGCGGAGGCTCACCCCTCCACTTT
>TRBJ1-1|TRBV5-1|NA|NA
CASSPSGGMNTEAFF
TGCGCCAGCAGCCCGTCTGGGGGCATGAACACTGAAGCTTTCTTT
>TRBJ2-2|TRBV6-5|NA|NA
CASSYSMGRYTGELFF
TGTGCCAGCAGTTACTCGATGGGCCGCTACACCGGGGAGCTGTTTTTT
>TRBJ2-3|TRBV5-4|NA|TRBD2
CASSSPTSGSTDTQYF
TGTGCCAGCAGCTCACCGACTAGCGGGAGCACAGATACGCAGTATTTT
>TRBJ1-4|TRBV4-1|NA|TRBD1
CASSQTDRGNEKLFF
TGCGCCAGCAGCCAAACGGACAGGGGTAATGAAAAACTGTTTTTT
>TRBJ2-7|TRBV27|once|NA
CASSLRAASYEQYF
TGTGCCAGCAGTTTAAGGGCGGCCTCCTACGAGCAGTACTTC
>TRBJ1-6|TRBV28|NA|NA
CASSLSWPLHF
TGTGCCAGCAGTTTATCCTGGCCCCTCCACTTT
>TRBJ1-6|TRBV27|NA|NA
CASSSQGLWNSPLHF
TGTGCCAGCTCGTCACAGGGCCTATGGAATTCACCCCTCCACTTT
>TRBJ2-1|TRBV28|NA|TRBD2
CASSLPFGSAGAKYNEQFF
TGTGCCAGCAGTTTACCCTTTGGGAGCGCGGGAGCGAAGTACAATGAGCAGTTCTTC
>TRBJ2-1|TRBV20-1|once|NA
CSAGLRQFF
TGCAGTGCCGGGCTTAGGCAGTTCTTC
>TRBJ2-1|TRBV5-4|NA|NA
CASSATSGSYNEQFF
TGTGCCAGCAGCGCGACTAGTGGGTCCTACAATGAGCAGTTCTTC
>TRBJ1-3|TRBV19|NA|NA
CASSSTVDSGNTIYF
TGTGCCAGTAGTAGCACCGTCGACTCTGGAAACACCATATATTTT
>TRBJ2-3|TRBV19|once|TRBD2
CASSASGGGLTDTQYF
TGTGCCAGTAGCGCGAGCGGGGGTGGACTCACAGATACGCAGTATTTT